This T cell receptor (beta chain) was profiled in a study of CD8+ T cells in alopecia areata. With regard to this clone: What it binds is unknown.

As to treatment: oral pan-JAK inhibitor, 5-10 mg twice daily. Study-level points and caveats: The study found tofacitinib significantly decreased scalp clonality and expanded CD8+ clones among the top 100. Sequencing of scalp samples also captures resident alphabeta T cells of normal skin. Just one nonresponder means the tie between baseline CD8+ expansion and response stays uncertain. Tofacitinib did not eliminate many expanded lesional clones from scalp or blood.

Per the germline V gene, CDR1 is SGHAT and CDR2 is FQDESV (reference sequence). The V end was cut by 4 bases, the J end by 0 bases, with 10 bases between. The CDR3 has 14 amino acids. Following extraction, RNA underwent reverse transcription to cDNA, which served as the sequencing template. Data came from immunoSEQ multiplex PCR; TCRdb stores just in-frame clones and leaves some out. This sample has more than 200,000 clones, with roughly 66% found just once. This receptor was taken from a human donor with alopecia areata. The specimen comprised CD4+ T cells sorted from blood, sampled at approximately week 42, from a patient treated with tofacitinib. The V gene is TRBV11-1, the J gene TRBJ2-7, with unresolved D. The DNA of the CDR3 is TGTGCCAGCAGCTCAGGTAGAGCCTCCTACGAGCAGTACTTC. Protein: CASSSGRASYEQYF.